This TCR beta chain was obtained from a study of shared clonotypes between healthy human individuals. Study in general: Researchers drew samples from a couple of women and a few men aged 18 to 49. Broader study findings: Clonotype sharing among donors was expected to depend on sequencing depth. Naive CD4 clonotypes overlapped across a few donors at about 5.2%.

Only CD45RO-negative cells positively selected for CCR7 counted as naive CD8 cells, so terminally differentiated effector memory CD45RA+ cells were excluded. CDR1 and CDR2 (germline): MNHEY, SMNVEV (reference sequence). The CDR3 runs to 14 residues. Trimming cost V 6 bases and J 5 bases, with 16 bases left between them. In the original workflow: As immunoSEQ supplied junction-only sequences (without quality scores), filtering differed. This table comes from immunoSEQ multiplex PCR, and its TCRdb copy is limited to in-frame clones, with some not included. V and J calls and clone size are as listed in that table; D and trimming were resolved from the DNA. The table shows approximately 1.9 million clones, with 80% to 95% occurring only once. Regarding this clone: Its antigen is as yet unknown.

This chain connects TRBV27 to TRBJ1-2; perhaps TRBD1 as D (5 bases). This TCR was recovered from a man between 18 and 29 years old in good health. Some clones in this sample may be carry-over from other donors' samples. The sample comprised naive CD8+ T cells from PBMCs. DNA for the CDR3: TGTGCCAGCAGCCAGAGGGGTGTCGGGTATGGCTACACCTTC. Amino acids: CASSQRGVGYGYTF.